Presented here are 26 T cell receptor beta chains from one specimen sequenced in a study of blood T cell repertoires in COVID-19. Using immunoSEQ multiplex PCR, the repertoire was profiled, and TCRdb retains in-frame clones only, with some absent. The repertoire consists of 61,000 or so clones, with about four fifths occurring once and the leading ten covering around 3.8%. The sequencing sample was made of peripheral blood. Receptors were obtained from a woman older than 75 with acute or convalescent COVID-19.

The J gene is TRBJ1-2, the V gene TRBV7-2; D is unresolved. V dropped 4 bases and J dropped 2 bases, with 8 bases sitting between them. The germline gives CDR1 SGHTA, CDR2 FQGNSA. This CDR3 is 13 amino acids long. CDR3 nucleotide sequence: TGTGCCAGCAGCTCCCAGTTAAACTATGGCTACACCTTC. This codes for CASSSQLNYGYTF.

This chain joins TRBV12-3 or TRBV12-4 and TRBJ1-5; D unclear. V lost 2 bases and J 15 bases, leaving 14 bases between the germline ends. The CDR3 is 12 residues long. The CDR3 bases are TGTGCCAGCAGTTTAACGACGGGAGTAGGGCATTTT. Protein: CASSLTTGVGHF.

This clone was seen only once. The chain employs TRBV9 and TRBJ1-5; 8 bases are shared with TRBD1. V was clipped by 4 bases and J by 7 bases; unmatched bases: 10. Per the germline V gene, CDR1 is SGDLS and CDR2 is YYNGEE. The CDR3 runs to 15 residues. CDR3 residues: CASSTSGTGQQPQHF. DNA of the CDR3: TGTGCCAGCAGCACCTCAGGGACAGGACAACAGCCCCAGCATTTT.

This chain uses TRBV6-2 or TRBV6-3 with TRBJ1-5; tentatively, D is TRBD1 (5 bases). Deletions cut 6 bases from V and 2 bases from J, with 17 bases between. The CDR3 runs to 16 residues. CDR1 and CDR2 from the germline V gene are MNHEY and SVGEGT. CDR3 amino acids: CASSPTSGFRNQPQHF. For the CDR3, the DNA is TGTGCCAGCAGCCCCACTTCAGGGTTCCGCAATCAGCCCCAGCATTTT.

DNA for the CDR3: TGTGCCAGCAGCTTCAGTACGGGGGGCACCGGGGAGCTGTTTTTT. Encoded protein: CASSFSTGGTGELFF. The chain uses TRBV11-2 and TRBJ2-2; 7 nucleotides match TRBD2. The CDR3 length is 15 residues. Germline CDR1 SGHAT, CDR2 FQNNGV. With 3 bases clipped from V and 4 bases from J, the junction kept 5 bases outside the gene matches.

The chain employs TRBV11-2 and TRBJ2-5, with D possibly matching TRBD2 (7 bases). The V end lost 4 bases, the J end lost 4 bases, and 16 bases lay between the germline ends. The CDR3 runs to 15 residues. Germline-derived CDR1 and CDR2 are SGHAT and FQNNGV. The chain's CDR3 is CASSSWGGGAETQYF. CDR3 bases: TGTGCCAGCAGCTCTTGGGGAGGGGGGGCAGAGACCCAGTACTTC.

The chain has TRBV4-1 and TRBJ2-3; the match to TRBD2 covers 8 bases. Trimming at V came to 3 bases and at J to 3 bases, leaving 8 bases not matched to a gene. This CDR3 has 16 residues. Germline CDR1 MGHRA, CDR2 YSYEKL. Written as DNA, the CDR3 is TGCGCCAGCAGCCAGCTTACTAGCGGAGCAACAGATACGCAGTATTTT. It is translated as CASSQLTSGATDTQYF.

The gene calls are TRBV11-3 and TRBJ2-1; 13 nucleotides agree with TRBD2. The length of the CDR3 is 16 residues. Trimming cost V 4 bases and J 6 bases; bases outside gene matches: 6. Germline V lookup: CDR1 SGHNT, CDR2 YENEEA. The CDR3 DNA reads TGTGCCAGCAGCTCCCGACTAGCGGGAGGTCCCAATGAGCAGTTCTTC. It is translated as CASSSRLAGGPNEQFF.

The rearrangement links TRBV3-1 (or the pseudogene TRBV3-2) to TRBJ2-7; 7 bases map to TRBD2. CDR3 length: 14 amino acids. In germline, CDR1 is LGHDT, CDR2 YNNKEL (reference sequence). V lost 4 bases, J lost 5 bases, and 8 bases stayed unmatched. The CDR3 here is CASSLGLDTHEQYF. The DNA of the CDR3 is TGTGCCAGCAGCCTTGGACTAGATACACACGAGCAGTACTTC.

The rearrangement uses TRBV18 and TRBJ1-4; unclear D gene. The CDR3 loop spans 14 amino acids. Trimming took 6 bases from V and 5 from J, leaving 13 bases between them. Germline CDR1 KGHSH, CDR2 LQKENI. Written as DNA, the CDR3 is TGTGCCAGCTCTCCCAGGACGGGGAATGAAAAACTGTTTTTT. Amino acids: CASSPRTGNEKLFF. Variable domain in full (rest from reference TRBV18 and TRBJ1-4): NAGVMQNPRHLVRRRGQEARLRCSPMKGHSHVYWYRQLPEEGLKFMVYLQKENIIDESGMPKERFSAEFPKEGPSILRIQQVVRGDSAAYFCASSPRTGNEKLFFGSGTQLSVL.

This clone was recorded at least ten times. The chain couples TRBV6-2 or TRBV6-3 to TRBJ1-1; no clear D gene. This CDR3 comprises 16 residues. V was shortened by 2 bases and J by 1 base, with 14 bases between the two germline ends. The germline CDR1 and CDR2 sequences are MNHEY and SVGEGT. CDR3 amino acids: CASSYDSTLGNTEAFF. As DNA, the CDR3 is TGTGCCAGCAGTTACGACTCAACCTTGGGGAACACTGAAGCTTTCTTT.

V usage is TRBV28 and J usage is TRBJ1-2, with D maybe TRBD1 (6 bases). CDR1 and CDR2 (germline): MDHEN, SYDVKM. V lost 6 bases and J lost 3, with 17 bases in between. The CDR3 has 15 residues. CDR3 bases: TGTGCCAGCAGCATGAACGGGGGGGCAGACTATGGCTACACCTTC. Translating it yields CASSMNGGADYGYTF.

This CDR3 is CASSVLLSSTDTQYF. DNA of the CDR3: TGTGCCAGCAGCGTTCTACTCTCTAGCACAGATACGCAGTATTTT. The chain uses TRBV5-6 and TRBJ2-3; no definite D call. Germline values: CDR1 SGHDT, CDR2 YYEEEE. The CDR3 spans 15 residues. V was trimmed by 4 bases and J by 0 bases, leaving 12 bases between them.

The rearrangement uses TRBV11-3 and TRBJ2-4; possibly TRBD1 for D (6 bases). V lost 1 base to trimming and J lost 7 bases, with 8 bases between them. This CDR3 is 13 amino acids long. From germline, CDR1 is SGHNT and CDR2 YENEEA. The CDR3 DNA reads as TGTGCCAGCAGCTTAGGGCAGGGGAACATTCAGTACTTC. This encodes CASSLGQGNIQYF.

This clone has just a few counts. The chain combines TRBV9 with TRBJ1-6; 8 positions agree with TRBD1. The J segment lost 8 bases and the V segment lost 3 bases, leaving 4 bases of the junction unmatched. Germline lookup yields CDR1 SGDLS and CDR2 YYNGEE. This CDR3 comprises 14 residues. The CDR3 sequence: CASSEGQGYSPLHF. The DNA for the CDR3 is TGTGCCAGCAGCGAAGGACAGGGCTATTCACCCCTCCACTTT.

The chain employs TRBV5-1 and TRBJ2-2; tentative D call: TRBD2 (6 bases). V lost 5 bases and J lost 3, with 8 bases in between. The CDR3 length is 13 residues. Germline CDR1 is SGHRS and CDR2 is YFSETQ. CDR3 loop: CASRWGDTGELFF. CDR3 nucleotide sequence: TGCGCCAGCAGGTGGGGGGACACCGGGGAGCTGTTTTTT.

This sequence joins TRBV6-2 or TRBV6-3 and TRBJ2-7; no firm D call. From germline, CDR1 is MNHEY and CDR2 SVGEGT. V shed 6 bases and J shed 2 bases, with 11 bases lying between them. The CDR3 covers 13 residues. The CDR3 nucleotides are TGTGCCAGCAGCCGCAGGAAAGCCTACGAGCAGTACTTC. This translates into CASSRRKAYEQYF.

This chain links TRBV30 with TRBJ1-1; D is unclear. This CDR3 contains 13 residues. CDR1 is GTSNPN and CDR2 is SVGIG in the germline V gene (reference sequence). V was shortened by 5 bases and J by 7 bases, with 17 bases between the two germline ends. The CDR3: CAWGLLWHLEAFF. CDR3 DNA: TGTGCCTGGGGCCTCCTTTGGCATCTTGAAGCTTTCTTT.

This clone was detected once. The J gene is TRBJ1-1, the V gene TRBV5-1, with 8 nucleotides matching TRBD1. In germline, CDR1 is SGHRS, CDR2 YFSETQ. The CDR3 totals 15 residues. The V and J ends lost 0 bases and 9 bases, in that order; junction bases with no gene match: 10. The CDR3 bases are TGCGCCAGCAGCTTGGACGGGGACAGGACTAACAAAGCTTTCTTT. Its translation is CASSLDGDRTNKAFF.

The chain joins TRBV6-6 to TRBJ2-7, with D possibly being TRBD2 (5 bases). CDR1 MNHNY and CDR2 SVGAGI come from the germline V gene (reference sequence). The V and J ends lost 0 bases and 7 bases respectively, with 13 bases between them. The CDR3 is 14 residues long. The chain's CDR3 is CASSYSRALIEQYF. DNA of the CDR3: TGTGCCAGCAGTTACTCGCGGGCGCTTATAGAGCAGTACTTC.

The rearrangement links TRBV6-5 to TRBJ1-5; TRBD1 agrees at 7 bases. Germline CDR1 reads MNHEY; CDR2 reads SVGAGI. The ends lost 6 bases at V and 2 bases at J; junction bases unmatched: 1. This CDR3 comprises 13 residues. CDR3 loop: CASRGGGNQPQHF. CDR3 sequence (DNA): TGTGCCAGCAGAGGGGGCGGCAATCAGCCCCAGCATTTT.

The CDR3 DNA follows: TGTGCCAGCAGTGAAGCCGGGGGAGGGTACTATGGCTACACCTTC. It is translated as CASSEAGGGYYGYTF. The J gene is TRBJ1-2, the V gene TRBV6-1, with D possibly TRBD1 on 5 matching bases. V lost 0 bases to trimming and J lost 3 bases, with 11 bases between them. The V gene's germline CDR1 is MNHNS and CDR2 SASEGT. The CDR3 consists of 15 residues.

The chain links TRBV3-1 (or the pseudogene TRBV3-2) to TRBJ2-5; 9 bases are a match to TRBD2. The germline V gene has CDR1 LGHDT and CDR2 YNNKEL (reference sequence). The CDR3 length is 17 residues. Trimming cost V 0 bases and J 5 bases; bases outside gene matches: 10. The CDR3 DNA reads TGTGCCAGCAGCCAAGACGTGGCGGGGGGGCCGAGGGAGACCCAGTACTTC. It codes for CASSQDVAGGPRETQYF.

The chain couples TRBV5-3 to TRBJ1-4, with D uncertain. TRBV5-3 belongs to the ORF category, with a function that is uncertain. The V and J ends lost 6 bases and 2 bases respectively, with 11 bases between them. This CDR3 comprises 14 residues. The CDR3 coding sequence is TGTGCCAGAATTGTGAGGTCGACTAATGAAAAACTGTTTTTT. Translation gives CARIVRSTNEKLFF.

The V call is TRBV19, the J call TRBJ2-7, with TRBD1 as a possible D gene (6 bases). The V gene lost 3 bases and the J gene lost 2 bases, with 8 bases spanning the gap. CDR1 is LNHDA, CDR2 SQIVND, per germline (reference sequence). This CDR3 contains 13 residues. The CDR3 is CASSIGGAYEQYF. CDR3 sequence (DNA): TGTGCCAGTAGTATTGGGGGCGCCTACGAGCAGTACTTC.

This chain connects TRBV5-1 to TRBJ2-1, with 11 positions matching TRBD2. In germline, CDR1 is SGHRS, CDR2 YFSETQ. V lost 0 bases to trimming and J lost 10 bases; unmatched junction nucleotides: 12. The CDR3 runs 17 residues. CDR3 sequence (DNA): TGCGCCAGCAGCTTGGGTCTCGAACTAGCGGGAGCAAGGGAGCAGTTCTTC. Protein sequence: CASSLGLELAGAREQFF.